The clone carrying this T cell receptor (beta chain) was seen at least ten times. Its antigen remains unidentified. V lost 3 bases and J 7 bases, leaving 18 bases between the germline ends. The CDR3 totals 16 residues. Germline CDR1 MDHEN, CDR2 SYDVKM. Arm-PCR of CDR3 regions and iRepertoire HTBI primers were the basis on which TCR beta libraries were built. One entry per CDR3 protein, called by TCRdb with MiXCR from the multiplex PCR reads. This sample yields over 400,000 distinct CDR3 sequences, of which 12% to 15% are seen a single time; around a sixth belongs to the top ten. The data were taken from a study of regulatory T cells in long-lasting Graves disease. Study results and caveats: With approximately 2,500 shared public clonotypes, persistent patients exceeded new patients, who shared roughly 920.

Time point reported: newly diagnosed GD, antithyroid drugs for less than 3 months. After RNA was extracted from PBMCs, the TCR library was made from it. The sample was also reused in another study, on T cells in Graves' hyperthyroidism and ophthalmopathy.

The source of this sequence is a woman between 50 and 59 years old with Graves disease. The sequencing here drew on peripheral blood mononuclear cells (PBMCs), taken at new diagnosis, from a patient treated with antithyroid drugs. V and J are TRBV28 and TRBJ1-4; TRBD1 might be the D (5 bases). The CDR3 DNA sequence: TGTGCCAGCAGTTTTTTTTCGGGGCGTGGAAGTGAAAAACTGTTTTTT. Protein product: CASSFFSGRGSEKLFF. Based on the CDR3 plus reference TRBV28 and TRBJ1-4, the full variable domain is DVKVTQSSRYLVKRTGEKVFLECVQDMDHENMFWYRQDPGLGLRLIYFSYDVKMKEKGDIPEGYSVSREKKERFSLILESASTNQTSMYLCASSFFSGRGSEKLFFGSGTQLSVL.